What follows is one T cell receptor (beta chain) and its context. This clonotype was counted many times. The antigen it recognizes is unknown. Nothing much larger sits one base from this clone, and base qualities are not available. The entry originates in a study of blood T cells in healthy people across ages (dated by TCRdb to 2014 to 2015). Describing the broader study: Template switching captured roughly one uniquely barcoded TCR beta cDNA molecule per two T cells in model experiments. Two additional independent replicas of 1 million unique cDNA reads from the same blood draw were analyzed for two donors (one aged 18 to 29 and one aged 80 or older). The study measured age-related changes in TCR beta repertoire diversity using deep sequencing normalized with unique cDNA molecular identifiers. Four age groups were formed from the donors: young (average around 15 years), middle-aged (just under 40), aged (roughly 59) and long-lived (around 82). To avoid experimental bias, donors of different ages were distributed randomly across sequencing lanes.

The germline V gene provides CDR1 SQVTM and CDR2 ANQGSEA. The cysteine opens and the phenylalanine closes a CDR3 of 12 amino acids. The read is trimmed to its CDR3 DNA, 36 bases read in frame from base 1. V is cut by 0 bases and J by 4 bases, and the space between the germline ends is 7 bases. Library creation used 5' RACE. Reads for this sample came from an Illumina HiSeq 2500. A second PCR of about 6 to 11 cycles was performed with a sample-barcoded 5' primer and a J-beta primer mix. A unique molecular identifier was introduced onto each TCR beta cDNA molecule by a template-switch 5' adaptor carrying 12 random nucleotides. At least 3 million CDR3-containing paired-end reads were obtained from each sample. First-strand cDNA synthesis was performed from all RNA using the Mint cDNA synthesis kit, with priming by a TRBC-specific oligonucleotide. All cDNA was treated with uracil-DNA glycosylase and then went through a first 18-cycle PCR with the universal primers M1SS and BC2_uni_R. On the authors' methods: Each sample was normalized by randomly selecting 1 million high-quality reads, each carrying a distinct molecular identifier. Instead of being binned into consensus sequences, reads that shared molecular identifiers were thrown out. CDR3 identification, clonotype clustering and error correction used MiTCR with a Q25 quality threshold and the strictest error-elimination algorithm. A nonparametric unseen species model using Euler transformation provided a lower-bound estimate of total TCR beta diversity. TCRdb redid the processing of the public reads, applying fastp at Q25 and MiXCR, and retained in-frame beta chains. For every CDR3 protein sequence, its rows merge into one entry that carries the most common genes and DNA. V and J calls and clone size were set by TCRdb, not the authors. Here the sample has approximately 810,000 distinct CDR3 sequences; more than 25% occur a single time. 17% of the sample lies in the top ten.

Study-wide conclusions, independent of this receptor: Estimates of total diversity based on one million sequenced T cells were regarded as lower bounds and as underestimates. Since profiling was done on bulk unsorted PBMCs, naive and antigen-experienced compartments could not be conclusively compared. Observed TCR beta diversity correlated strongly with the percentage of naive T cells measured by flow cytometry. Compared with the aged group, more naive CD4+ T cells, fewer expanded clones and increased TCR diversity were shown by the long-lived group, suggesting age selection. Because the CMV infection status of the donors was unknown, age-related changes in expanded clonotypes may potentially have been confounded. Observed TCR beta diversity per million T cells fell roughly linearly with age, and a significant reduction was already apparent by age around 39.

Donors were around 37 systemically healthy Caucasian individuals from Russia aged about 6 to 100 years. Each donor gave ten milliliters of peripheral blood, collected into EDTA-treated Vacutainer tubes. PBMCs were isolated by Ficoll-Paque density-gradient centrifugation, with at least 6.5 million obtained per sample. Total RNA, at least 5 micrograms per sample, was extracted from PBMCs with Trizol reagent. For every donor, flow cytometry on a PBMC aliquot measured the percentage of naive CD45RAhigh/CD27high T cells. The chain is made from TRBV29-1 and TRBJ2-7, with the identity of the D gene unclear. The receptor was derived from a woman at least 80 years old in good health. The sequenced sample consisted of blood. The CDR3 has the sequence CSVEDLGYEQYF. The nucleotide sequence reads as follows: TGCAGCGTTGAAGATCTCGGTTACGAGCAGTACTTC.